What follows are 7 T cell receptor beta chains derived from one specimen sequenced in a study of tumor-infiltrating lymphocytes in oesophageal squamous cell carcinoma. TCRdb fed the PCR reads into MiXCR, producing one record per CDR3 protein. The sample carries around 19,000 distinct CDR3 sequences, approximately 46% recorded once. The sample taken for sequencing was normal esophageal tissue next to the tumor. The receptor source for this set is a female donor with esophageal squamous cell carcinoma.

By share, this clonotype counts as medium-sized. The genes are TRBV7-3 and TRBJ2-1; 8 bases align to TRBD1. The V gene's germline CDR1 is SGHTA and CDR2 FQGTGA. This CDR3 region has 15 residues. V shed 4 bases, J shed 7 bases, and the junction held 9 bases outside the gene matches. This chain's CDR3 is CASSSTGQGSNEQFF. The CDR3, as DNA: TGTGCCAGCAGCTCCACAGGACAGGGAAGTAATGAGCAGTTCTTC.

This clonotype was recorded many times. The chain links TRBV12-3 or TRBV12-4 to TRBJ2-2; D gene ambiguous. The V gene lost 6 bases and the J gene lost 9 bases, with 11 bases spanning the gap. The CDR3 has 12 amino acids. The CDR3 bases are TGTGCCAGCAGGGGTATTTCCTGGGAGCTGTTTTTT. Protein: CASRGISWELFF.

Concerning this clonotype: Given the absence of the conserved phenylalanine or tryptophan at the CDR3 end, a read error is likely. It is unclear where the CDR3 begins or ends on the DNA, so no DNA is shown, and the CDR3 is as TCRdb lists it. The CDR3 region is CASSSGGS. The chain uses TRBV7-8 and TRBJ2-4. The CDR3 length is 8 residues, termini included. Germline lookup yields CDR1 SGHVS and CDR2 FQNEAQ.

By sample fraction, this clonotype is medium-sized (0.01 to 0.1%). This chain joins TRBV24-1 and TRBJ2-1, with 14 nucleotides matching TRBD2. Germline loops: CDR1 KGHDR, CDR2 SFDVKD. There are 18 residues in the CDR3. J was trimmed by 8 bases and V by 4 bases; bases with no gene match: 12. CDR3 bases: TGTGCCACCAGTGACTCCGGGACTAGCGGGGGCCTGGGGTATGAGCAGTTCTTC. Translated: CATSDSGTSGGLGYEQFF.

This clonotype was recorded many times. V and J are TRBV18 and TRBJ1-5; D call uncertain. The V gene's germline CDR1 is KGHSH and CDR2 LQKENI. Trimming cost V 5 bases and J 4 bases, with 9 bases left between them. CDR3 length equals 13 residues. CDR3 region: CASSKEDNQPQHF. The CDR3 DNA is TGTGCCAGCTCAAAGGAGGATAATCAGCCCCAGCATTTT. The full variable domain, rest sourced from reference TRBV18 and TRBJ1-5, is NAGVMQNPRHLVRRRGQEARLRCSPMKGHSHVYWYRQLPEEGLKFMVYLQKENIIDESGMPKERFSAEFPKEGPSILRIQQVVRGDSAAYFCASSKEDNQPQHFGDGTRLSIL.

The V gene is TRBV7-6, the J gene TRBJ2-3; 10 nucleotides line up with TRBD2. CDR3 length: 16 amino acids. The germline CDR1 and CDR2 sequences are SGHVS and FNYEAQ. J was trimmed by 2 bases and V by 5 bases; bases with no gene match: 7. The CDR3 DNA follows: TGTGCCAGCAGCGGCCTAGCGGGGGTTTTCACAGATACGCAGTATTTT. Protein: CASSGLAGVFTDTQYF. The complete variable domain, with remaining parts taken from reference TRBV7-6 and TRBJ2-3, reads GAGVSQSPRYKVTKRGQDVALRCDPISGHVSLYWYRQALGQGPEFLTYFNYEAQQDKSGLPNDRFSAERPEGSISTLTIQRTEQRDSAMYRCASSGLAGVFTDTQYFGPGTRLTVL.

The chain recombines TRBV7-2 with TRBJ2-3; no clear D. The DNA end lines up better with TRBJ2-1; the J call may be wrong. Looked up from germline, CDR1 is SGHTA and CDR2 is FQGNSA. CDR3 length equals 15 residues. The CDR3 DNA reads TGTGCCAGCAGCCTAAATACAGATTACTACAATGAGCAGTTCTTC. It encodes CASSLNTDYYNEQFF.